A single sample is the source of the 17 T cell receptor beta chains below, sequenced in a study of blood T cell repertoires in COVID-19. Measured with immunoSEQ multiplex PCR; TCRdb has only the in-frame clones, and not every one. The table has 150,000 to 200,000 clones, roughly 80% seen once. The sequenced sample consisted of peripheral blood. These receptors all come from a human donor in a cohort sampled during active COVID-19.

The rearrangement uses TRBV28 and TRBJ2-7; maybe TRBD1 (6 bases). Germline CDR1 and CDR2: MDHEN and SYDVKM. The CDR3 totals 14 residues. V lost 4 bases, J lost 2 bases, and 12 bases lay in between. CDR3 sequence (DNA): TGTGCCAGCAGTTCACCGACAGGTACCTACGAGCAGTACTTC. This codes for CASSSPTGTYEQYF.

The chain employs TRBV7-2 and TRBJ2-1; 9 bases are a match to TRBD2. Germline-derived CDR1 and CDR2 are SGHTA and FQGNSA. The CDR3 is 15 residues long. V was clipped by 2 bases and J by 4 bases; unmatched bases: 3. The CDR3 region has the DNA TGTGCCAGCAGCTTATCTAGCGGGGTATACAATGAGCAGTTCTTC. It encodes CASSLSSGVYNEQFF.

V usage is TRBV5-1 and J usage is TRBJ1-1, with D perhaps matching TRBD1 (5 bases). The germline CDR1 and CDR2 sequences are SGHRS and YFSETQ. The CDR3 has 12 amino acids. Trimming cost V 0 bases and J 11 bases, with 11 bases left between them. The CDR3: CASSLEGQAAFF. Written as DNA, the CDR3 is TGCGCCAGCAGCTTGGAGGGGCAGGCCGCTTTCTTT.

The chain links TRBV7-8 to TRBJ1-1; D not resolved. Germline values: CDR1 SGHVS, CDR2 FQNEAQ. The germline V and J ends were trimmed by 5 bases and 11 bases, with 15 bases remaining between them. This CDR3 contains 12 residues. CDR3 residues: CASSGPRRNAFF. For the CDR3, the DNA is TGTGCCAGCAGCGGGCCCCGGAGGAACGCTTTCTTT.

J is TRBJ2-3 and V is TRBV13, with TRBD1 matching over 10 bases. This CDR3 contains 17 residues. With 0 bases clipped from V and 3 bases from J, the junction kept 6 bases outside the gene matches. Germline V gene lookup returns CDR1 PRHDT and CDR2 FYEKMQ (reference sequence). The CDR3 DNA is TGTGCCAGCAGCTTAGGGACAGGGGGCCAAGGAACAGATACGCAGTATTTT. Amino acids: CASSLGTGGQGTDTQYF. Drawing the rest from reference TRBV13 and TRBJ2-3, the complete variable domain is AAGVIQSPRHLIKEKRETATLKCYPIPRHDTVYWYQQGPGQDPQFLISFYEKMQSDKGSIPDRFSAQQFSDYHSELNMSSLELGDSALYFCASSLGTGGQGTDTQYFGPGTRLTVL.

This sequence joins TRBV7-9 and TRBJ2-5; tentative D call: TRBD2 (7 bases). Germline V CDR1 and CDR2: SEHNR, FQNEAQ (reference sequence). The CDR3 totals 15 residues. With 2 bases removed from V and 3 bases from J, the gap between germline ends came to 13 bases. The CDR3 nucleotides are TGTGCCAGCAGCTTAAGGACGGGGGGCGAAGAGACCCAGTACTTC. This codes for CASSLRTGGEETQYF.

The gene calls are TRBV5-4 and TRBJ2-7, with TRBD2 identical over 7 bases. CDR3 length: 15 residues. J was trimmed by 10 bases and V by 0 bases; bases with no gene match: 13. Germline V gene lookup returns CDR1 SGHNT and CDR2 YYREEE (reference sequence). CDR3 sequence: CASSLVGAGPRIQYF. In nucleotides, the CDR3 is TGTGCCAGCAGCTTGGTGGGAGCGGGACCGCGTATACAGTACTTC. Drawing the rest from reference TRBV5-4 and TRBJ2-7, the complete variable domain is ETGVTQSPTHLIKTRGQQVTLRCSSQSGHNTVSWYQQALGQGPQFIFQYYREEENGRGNFPPRFSGLQFPNYSSELNVNALELDDSALYLCASSLVGAGPRIQYFGPGTRLTVT.

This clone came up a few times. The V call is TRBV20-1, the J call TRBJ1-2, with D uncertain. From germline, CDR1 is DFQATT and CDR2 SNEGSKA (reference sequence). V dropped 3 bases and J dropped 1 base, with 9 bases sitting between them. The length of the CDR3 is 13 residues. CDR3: CSASLDFNYGYTF. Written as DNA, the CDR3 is TGCAGTGCTAGTTTGGACTTTAACTATGGCTACACCTTC.

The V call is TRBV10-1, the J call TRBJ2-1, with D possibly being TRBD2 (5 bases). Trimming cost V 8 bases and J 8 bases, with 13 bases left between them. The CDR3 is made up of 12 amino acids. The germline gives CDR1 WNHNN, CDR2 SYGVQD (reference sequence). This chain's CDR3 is CASSGFNDEQFF. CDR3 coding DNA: TGCGCCAGCTCGGGGTTTAACGATGAGCAGTTCTTC.

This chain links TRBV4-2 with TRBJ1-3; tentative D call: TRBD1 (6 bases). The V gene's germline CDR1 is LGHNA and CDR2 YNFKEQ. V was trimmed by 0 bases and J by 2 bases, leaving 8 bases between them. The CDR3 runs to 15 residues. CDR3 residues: CASSQDTGTGNTIYF. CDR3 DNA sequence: TGTGCCAGCAGCCAAGATACAGGGACTGGAAACACCATATATTTT.

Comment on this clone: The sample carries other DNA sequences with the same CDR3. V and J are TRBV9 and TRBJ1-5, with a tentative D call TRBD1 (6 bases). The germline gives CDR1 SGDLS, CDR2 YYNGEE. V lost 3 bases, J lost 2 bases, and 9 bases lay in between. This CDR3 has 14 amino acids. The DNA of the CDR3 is TGTGCCAGCAGCGCCTCAGGGGGCAATCAGCCCCAGCATTTT. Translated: CASSASGGNQPQHF.

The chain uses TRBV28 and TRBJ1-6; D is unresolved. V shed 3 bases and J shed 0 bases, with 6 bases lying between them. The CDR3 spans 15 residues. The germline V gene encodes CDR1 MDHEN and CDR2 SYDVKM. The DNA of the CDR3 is TGTGCCAGCAGTTTGGCCAGCTCCTATAATTCACCCCTCCACTTT. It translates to CASSLASSYNSPLHF.

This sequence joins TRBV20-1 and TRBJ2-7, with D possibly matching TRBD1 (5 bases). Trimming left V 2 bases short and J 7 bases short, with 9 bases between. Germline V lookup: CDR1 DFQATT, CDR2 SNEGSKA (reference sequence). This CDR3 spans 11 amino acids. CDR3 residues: CSARSRDEQYF. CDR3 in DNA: TGCAGTGCTAGATCCAGGGATGAGCAGTACTTC.

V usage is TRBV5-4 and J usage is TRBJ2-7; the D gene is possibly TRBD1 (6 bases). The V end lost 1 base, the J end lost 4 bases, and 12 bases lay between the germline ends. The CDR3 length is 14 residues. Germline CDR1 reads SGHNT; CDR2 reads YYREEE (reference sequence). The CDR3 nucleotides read TGTGCCAGCAGCTTGATGGGACAACTATACGAGCAGTACTTC. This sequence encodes CASSLMGQLYEQYF.

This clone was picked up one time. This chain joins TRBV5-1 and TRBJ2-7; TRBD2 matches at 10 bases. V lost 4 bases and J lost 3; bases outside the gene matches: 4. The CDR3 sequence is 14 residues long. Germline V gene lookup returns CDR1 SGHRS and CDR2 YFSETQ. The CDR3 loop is CASSVTSGNYEQYF. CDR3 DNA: TGCGCCAGCAGCGTAACTAGCGGGAACTACGAGCAGTACTTC.

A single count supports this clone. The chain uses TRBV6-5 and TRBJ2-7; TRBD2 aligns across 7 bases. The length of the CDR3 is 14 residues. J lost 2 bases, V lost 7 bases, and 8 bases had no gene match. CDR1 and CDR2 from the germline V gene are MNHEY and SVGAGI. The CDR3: CASTSPGGTYEQYF. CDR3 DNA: TGTGCCAGCACCTCCCCCGGGGGGACCTACGAGCAGTACTTC.

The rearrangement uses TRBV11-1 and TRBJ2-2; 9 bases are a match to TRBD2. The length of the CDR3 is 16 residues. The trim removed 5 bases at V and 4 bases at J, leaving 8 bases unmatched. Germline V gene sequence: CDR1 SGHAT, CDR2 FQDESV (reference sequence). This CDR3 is CASSPRGGMSTGELFF. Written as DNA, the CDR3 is TGTGCCAGCAGCCCGCGGGGGGGGATGAGCACCGGGGAGCTGTTTTTT. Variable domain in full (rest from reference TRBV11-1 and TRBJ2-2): EAEVAQSPRYKITEKSQAVAFWCDPISGHATLYWYRQILGQGPELLVQFQDESVVDDSQLPKDRFSAERLKGVDSTLKIQPAELGDSAMYLCASSPRGGMSTGELFFGEGSRLTVL.